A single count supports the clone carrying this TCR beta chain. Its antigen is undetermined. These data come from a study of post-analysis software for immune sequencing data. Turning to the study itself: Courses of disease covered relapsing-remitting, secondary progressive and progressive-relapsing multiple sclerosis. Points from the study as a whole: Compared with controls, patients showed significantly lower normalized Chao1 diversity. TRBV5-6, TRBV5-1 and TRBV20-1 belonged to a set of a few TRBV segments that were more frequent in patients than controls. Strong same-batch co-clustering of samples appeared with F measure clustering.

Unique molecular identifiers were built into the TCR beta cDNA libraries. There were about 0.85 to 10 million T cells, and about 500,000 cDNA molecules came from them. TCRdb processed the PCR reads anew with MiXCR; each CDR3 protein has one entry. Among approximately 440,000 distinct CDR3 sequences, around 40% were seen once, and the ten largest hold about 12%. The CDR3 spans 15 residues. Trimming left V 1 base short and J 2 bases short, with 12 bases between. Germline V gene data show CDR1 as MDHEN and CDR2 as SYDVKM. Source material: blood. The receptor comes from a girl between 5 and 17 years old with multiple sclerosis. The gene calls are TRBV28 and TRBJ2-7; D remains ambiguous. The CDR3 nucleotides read TGTGCCAGCAGTTTATTCCTCGGTCGGGCCTACGAGCAGTACTTC. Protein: CASSLFLGRAYEQYF. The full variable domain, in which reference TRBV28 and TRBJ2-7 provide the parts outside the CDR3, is DVKVTQSSRYLVKRTGEKVFLECVQDMDHENMFWYRQDPGLGLRLIYFSYDVKMKEKGDIPEGYSVSREKKERFSLILESASTNQTSMYLCASSLFLGRAYEQYFGPGTRLTVT.